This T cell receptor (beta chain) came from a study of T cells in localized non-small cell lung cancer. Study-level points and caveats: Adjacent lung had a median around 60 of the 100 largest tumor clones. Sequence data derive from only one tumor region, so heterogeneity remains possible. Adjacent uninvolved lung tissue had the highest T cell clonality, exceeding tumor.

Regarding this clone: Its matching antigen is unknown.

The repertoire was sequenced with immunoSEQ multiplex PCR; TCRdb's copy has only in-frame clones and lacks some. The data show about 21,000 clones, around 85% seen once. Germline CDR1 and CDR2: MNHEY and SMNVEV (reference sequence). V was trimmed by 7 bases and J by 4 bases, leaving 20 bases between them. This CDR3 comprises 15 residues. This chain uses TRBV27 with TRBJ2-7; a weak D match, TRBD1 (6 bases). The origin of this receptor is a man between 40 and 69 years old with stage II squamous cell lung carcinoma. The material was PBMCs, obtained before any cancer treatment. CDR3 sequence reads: CASTDPRGPSYEQYF. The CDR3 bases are TGTGCCAGCACCGACCCCAGGGGACCAAGTTACGAGCAGTACTTC.